Shown below are 15 T cell receptor beta chains from a single sample sequenced in a study of blood T cell repertoires in COVID-19. TCRdb keeps only in-frame clones here, not all; method: immunoSEQ multiplex PCR. The sample has 250,000 to 350,000 clones; around 84% are singletons. The sample was peripheral blood. Receptor source: a human donor with COVID-19, enrolled during active disease. The donor label of this sample is uncertain.

CDR3 DNA sequence: TGTGCCAGCAGTCTAGAGGGTACAGATACGCAGTATTTT. Encoded protein: CASSLEGTDTQYF. This rearrangement joins TRBV6-6 to TRBJ2-3; TRBD2 is a possible D gene (5 bases). In germline, CDR1 is MNHNY, CDR2 SVGAGI (reference sequence). Trimming removed 5 bases at V and 3 bases at J, with 9 bases between. The CDR3 runs to 13 residues.

The genes are TRBV10-2 and TRBJ2-7; D perhaps matches TRBD1 (6 bases). This CDR3 contains 12 residues. Trimming stripped 4 bases from V and 3 bases from J, with 7 bases between. Germline CDR1 WSHSY, CDR2 SAAADI. The CDR3: CASSAQGYEQYF. The DNA of the CDR3 is TGCGCCAGCAGTGCACAGGGCTACGAGCAGTACTTC.

The chain has TRBV14 and TRBJ2-6, with D possibly being TRBD1 (5 bases). Germline V CDR1 and CDR2: SGHDN, FVKESK. The germline V and J ends were trimmed by 4 bases and 0 bases, with 16 bases remaining between them. This CDR3 is built from 18 residues. The CDR3 region is CASSLLGDPRSGANVLTF. DNA for the CDR3: TGTGCCAGCAGCCTATTAGGGGATCCCCGCTCTGGGGCCAACGTCCTGACTTTC.

The chain carries TRBV28 and TRBJ1-1, with 12 positions matching TRBD1. The CDR3 sequence is 17 residues long. The V segment lost 2 bases and the J segment 4 bases; nucleotides outside the gene matches: 8. The germline V gene has CDR1 MDHEN and CDR2 SYDVKM. The CDR3 DNA follows: TGTGCCAGCAGTTTAGGGGGACAGGGGGCTTGGGGCACTGAAGCTTTCTTT. Translating it yields CASSLGGQGAWGTEAFF. The whole variable domain, filled in from reference TRBV28 and TRBJ1-1, reads DVKVTQSSRYLVKRTGEKVFLECVQDMDHENMFWYRQDPGLGLRLIYFSYDVKMKEKGDIPEGYSVSREKKERFSLILESASTNQTSMYLCASSLGGQGAWGTEAFFGQGTRLTVV.

The rearrangement links TRBV29-1 to TRBJ2-3; D perhaps matches TRBD2 (5 bases). V was cut by 3 bases and J by 3 bases, with 19 bases left in between. This CDR3 spans 16 amino acids. Germline CDR1 is SQVTM and CDR2 is ANQGSEA. DNA of the CDR3: TGCAGCGTTGATGAATGGGCGGGTCCTAATACAGATACGCAGTATTTT. It translates to CSVDEWAGPNTDTQYF.

The chain is built from TRBV27 and TRBJ1-2; the D gene is possibly TRBD1 (6 bases). The germline V gene encodes CDR1 MNHEY and CDR2 SMNVEV (reference sequence). V lost 5 bases, J lost 2 bases, and 15 bases lay in between. CDR3 length equals 15 residues. CDR3 loop: CASSPLRTVNYGYTF. CDR3 in DNA: TGTGCCAGCAGTCCTCTTCGGACAGTGAACTATGGCTACACCTTC.

This clone has a handful of counts. The chain carries TRBV11-2 and TRBJ2-1, with 9 bases fitting TRBD1. The V gene's germline CDR1 is SGHAT and CDR2 FQNNGV. CDR3 length: 14 residues. V gave up 5 bases and J gave up 8 bases; unmatched junction bases: 7. The CDR3 here is CASSLTDRGYEQFF. CDR3 bases: TGTGCCAGCAGCCTCACGGACAGGGGTTATGAGCAGTTCTTC. The full variable domain, in which reference TRBV11-2 and TRBJ2-1 provide the parts outside the CDR3, is EAGVAQSPRYKIIEKRQSVAFWCNPISGHATLYWYQQILGQGPKLLIQFQNNGVVDDSQLPKDRFSAERLKGVDSTLKIQPAKLEDSAVYLCASSLTDRGYEQFFGPGTRLTVL.

This chain links TRBV9 with TRBJ1-3; the D gene is possibly TRBD1 (5 bases). V was shortened by 1 base and J by 0 bases, with 17 bases between the two germline ends. CDR3 length: 18 amino acids. Germline loops: CDR1 SGDLS, CDR2 YYNGEE. The DNA of the CDR3 is TGTGCCAGCAGCGTATCCGTAGGGGTGTCGAGCTCTGGAAACACCATATATTTT. Translated: CASSVSVGVSSSGNTIYF.

The V and J genes are TRBV3-1 (or the pseudogene TRBV3-2) and TRBJ2-7; TRBD2 is a possible D gene (5 bases). There are 12 residues in the CDR3. The V gene lost 8 bases and the J gene lost 3 bases, with 11 bases spanning the gap. CDR1 is LGHDT, CDR2 YNNKEL, per germline (reference sequence). CDR3 residues: CASLGEGYEQYF. The CDR3 nucleotides read TGTGCCAGCCTCGGCGAGGGCTACGAGCAGTACTTC.

The rearrangement links TRBV10-1 to TRBJ1-2; D is undetermined. Germline-derived CDR1 and CDR2 are WNHNN and SYGVQD (reference sequence). The length of the CDR3 is 13 residues. V lost 6 bases, J lost 0 bases, and 8 bases lay in between. The CDR3 reads CASRHAANYGYTF. The CDR3 DNA reads TGCGCCAGCAGGCACGCAGCTAACTATGGCTACACCTTC.

The CDR3 is CASTRGTDNEKLFF. The CDR3 DNA follows: TGTGCCAGCACTCGCGGGACAGATAATGAAAAACTGTTTTTT. The chain links TRBV6-6 to TRBJ1-4, with TRBD1 matching over 7 bases. CDR3 length: 14 amino acids. CDR1 and CDR2 (germline): MNHNY, SVGAGI (reference sequence). V lost 7 bases, J lost 4 bases, and 6 bases stayed unmatched.

The V gene is TRBV5-1, the J gene TRBJ2-3, with 10 bases matching TRBD2. Germline loops: CDR1 SGHRS, CDR2 YFSETQ. The J segment lost 0 bases and the V segment lost 6 bases, leaving 7 bases of the junction unmatched. This CDR3 is built from 16 residues. Here the CDR3 DNA reads TGCGCCAGCACCTGGACTAGCGGATATAGCACAGATACGCAGTATTTT. Its translation: CASTWTSGYSTDTQYF.

DNA of the CDR3: TGTGCCAGCAGTAACAGGGGGCCAGGTTCACCCCTCCACTTT. It specifies CASSNRGPGSPLHF. The chain is built from TRBV27 and TRBJ1-6, with 9 bases identical to TRBD1. Losses at the gene ends were 5 bases for V and 9 bases for J; bases not matched to a gene: 5. This CDR3 comprises 14 residues. Germline CDR1 MNHEY, CDR2 SMNVEV (reference sequence).

The rearrangement joins TRBV12-5 to TRBJ2-7, with 9 bases aligning to TRBD1. This CDR3 region has 14 residues. V dropped 6 bases and J dropped 2; count of bases not matched to a gene: 5. Germline values: CDR1 LGHNT, CDR2 FRNRAP. CDR3 protein: CASGPGQGTYEQYF. As DNA, the CDR3 is TGTGCTAGTGGCCCGGGACAGGGCACCTACGAGCAGTACTTC.

This clone appeared once. The chain carries TRBV7-9 and TRBJ1-2; perhaps TRBD1 as D (6 bases). The CDR3 is 13 amino acids. Germline lookup yields CDR1 SEHNR and CDR2 FQNEAQ (reference sequence). Trimming took 3 bases from V and 8 from J, leaving 13 bases between them. DNA for the CDR3: TGTGCCAGCAGCTTCGGGACACAGAGCGGCTACACCTTC. Translation: CASSFGTQSGYTF. The whole variable domain, filled in from reference TRBV7-9 and TRBJ1-2, reads DTGVSQNPRHKITKRGQNVTFRCDPISEHNRLYWYRQTLGQGPEFLTYFQNEAQLEKSRLLSDRFSAERPKGSFSTLEIQRTEQGDSAMYLCASSFGTQSGYTFGSGTRLTVV.